Shown below are 21 T cell receptor beta chains from a single sample sequenced in a study of blood T cells in healthy people across ages. It was with a sample-barcoded 5' primer and a J-beta primer mix that a second PCR of roughly 6 to 12 cycles was run. Using its own MiXCR run on the 5' RACE reads, TCRdb lists one record per CDR3 protein. Of approximately 1.5 million distinct CDR3 sequences listed, around 36% are singletons. What was sequenced was blood. These receptors originate from a woman under 40 in good health.

This rearrangement joins TRBV7-2 to TRBJ2-1; 11 bases line up with TRBD2. The CDR3 loop spans 13 amino acids. Germline trimming cut 11 bases from V and 5 bases from J; bases unmatched to any gene: 5. The germline CDR1 and CDR2 sequences are SGHTA and FQGNSA. This CDR3 reads CAEALAGDNEQFF. The CDR3 nucleotides read TGTGCCGAGGCACTAGCGGGAGACAATGAGCAGTTCTTC. Variable domain in full (rest from reference TRBV7-2 and TRBJ2-1): GAGVSQSPSNKVTEKGKDVELRCDPISGHTALYWYRQSLGQGLEFLIYFQGNSAPDKSGLPSDRFSAERTGGSVSTLTIQRTQQEDSAVYLCAEALAGDNEQFFGPGTRLTVL.

The chain joins TRBV7-3 to TRBJ1-1, with D unresolved. The CDR3 runs 13 residues. Germline CDR1 and CDR2: SGHTA and FQGTGA. V lost 4 bases and J 4 bases, leaving 10 bases between the germline ends. CDR3 loop: CASSSFRATEAFF. The CDR3 region has the DNA TGTGCCAGCAGCTCTTTCAGAGCCACTGAAGCTTTCTTT.

J is TRBJ2-4 and V is TRBV3-1; 8 nucleotides align to TRBD1. With the DNA end fitting TRBJ2-7 better, the J assignment may be wrong. The CDR3 extends over 14 amino acids. Germline V gene data show CDR1 as LGHDT and CDR2 as YNNKEL (reference sequence). CDR3 loop: CASSPWTGRYEQYF. DNA for the CDR3: TGTGCCAGCAGCCCTTGGACAGGGAGATACGAGCAGTACTTC.

The table lists this clonotype with many counts. This chain uses TRBV5-1 with TRBJ2-3, with D possibly matching TRBD2 (5 bases). Germline V gives CDR1 SGHRS, CDR2 YFSETQ. Trimming removed 3 bases at V and 3 bases at J, with 20 bases between. This CDR3 is built from 17 residues. Written as DNA, the CDR3 is TGCGCCAGCAGCTCTGGTGACGGGGATCTTAGGACAGATACGCAGTATTTT. Translated: CASSSGDGDLRTDTQYF.

This chain links TRBV6-1 with TRBJ1-5; D remains ambiguous. Germline V gene sequence: CDR1 MNHNS, CDR2 SASEGT. V was shortened by 6 bases and J by 0 bases, with 6 bases between the two germline ends. This CDR3 has 13 amino acids. The CDR3 loop reads CASRTYSNQPQHF. The CDR3 DNA is TGTGCCAGCAGAACCTATAGCAATCAGCCCCAGCATTTT.

This clonotype has a handful of counts. The genes are TRBV29-1 and TRBJ1-2; D gene uncertain. CDR3 length: 13 residues. Germline V lookup: CDR1 SQVTM, CDR2 ANQGSEA. V lost 7 bases to trimming and J lost 8 bases, with 20 bases between them. The CDR3 sequence is CSADLSGGKGYTF. Here the CDR3 DNA reads TGCAGCGCTGACCTGTCCGGAGGGAAAGGCTACACCTTC.

The chain couples TRBV13 to TRBJ1-4, with 8 bases matching TRBD1. Germline CDR1 is PRHDT and CDR2 is FYEKMQ (reference sequence). V gave up 3 bases and J gave up 7 bases; unmatched junction bases: 7. The CDR3 contains 15 residues. CDR3 region: CASSFGGQGGEKLFF. The CDR3 region has the DNA TGTGCCAGCAGCTTCGGCGGACAGGGCGGTGAAAAACTGTTTTTT.

The V call is TRBV20-1, the J call TRBJ2-1, with TRBD2 matching over 10 bases. The CDR3 consists of 13 residues. J was trimmed by 9 bases and V by 4 bases; bases with no gene match: 6. CDR1 is DFQATT, CDR2 SNEGSKA, per germline (reference sequence). Written as DNA, the CDR3 is TGCAGTGCTACGGGACTAGCGAGGGGTGAGCAGTTCTTC. Residues: CSATGLARGEQFF.

The rearrangement links TRBV4-1 to TRBJ2-7; D might be TRBD2 (6 bases). From germline, CDR1 is MGHRA and CDR2 YSYEKL. V was pared by 1 base and J by 2 bases, with 12 bases between. This CDR3 is 15 amino acids long. The CDR3 DNA reads TGCGCCAGCAGCCAAGGGTCGGGACTCCCCTACGAGCAGTACTTC. This gives the protein CASSQGSGLPYEQYF.

This chain connects TRBV7-9 to TRBJ1-2; D is possibly TRBD1 (6 bases). The ends were cut back, 0 bases at V and 2 bases at J, with 19 bases in the middle. Per the germline V gene, CDR1 is SEHNR and CDR2 is FQNEAQ (reference sequence). This CDR3 is built from 18 residues. In DNA, the CDR3 is TGTGCCAGCAGCTTAGCCCTACCGGACAGCTCCACCAACTATGGCTACACCTTC. Amino acids: CASSLALPDSSTNYGYTF.

This clonotype has just a few counts. The V gene is TRBV3-1, the J gene TRBJ2-3; 7 nucleotides line up with TRBD1. CDR1 is LGHDT and CDR2 is YNNKEL in the germline V gene (reference sequence). The CDR3 has 13 amino acids. V dropped 8 bases and J dropped 6; count of bases not matched to a gene: 8. DNA of the CDR3: TGTGCCAGCGGTCCGACAGGGCCGGATACGCAGTATTTT. Its translation is CASGPTGPDTQYF.

This clonotype was seen a few times. This chain uses TRBV20-1 with TRBJ2-5, with D possibly being TRBD1 (6 bases). CDR1 DFQATT and CDR2 SNEGSKA come from the germline V gene (reference sequence). This CDR3 comprises 14 residues. The CDR3 nucleotides read TGCAGCCTTACCCTGCAGGGGATAGTAGAGACCCAGTACTTC. Its translation: CSLTLQGIVETQYF.

This chain uses TRBV6-1 with TRBJ2-3; D unclear. The CDR3 is 12 residues long. Germline V gene data show CDR1 as MNHNS and CDR2 as SASEGT. Trimming stripped 6 bases from V and 4 bases from J, with 8 bases between. The CDR3 DNA reads TGTGCCAGCAGGGGCTCTCCAGATACGCAGTATTTT. Protein sequence: CASRGSPDTQYF.

The V gene is TRBV14, the J gene TRBJ2-1; 9 nucleotides align to TRBD1. Trimming removed 5 bases from V and 5 bases from J; junction bases left unmatched: 7. This CDR3 is 15 amino acids long. CDR1 and CDR2 from the germline V gene are SGHDN and FVKESK. This chain's CDR3 is CASSETGGNNNEQFF. The CDR3 DNA reads as TGTGCCAGCAGCGAGACAGGGGGGAATAACAATGAGCAGTTCTTC.

This clonotype has more than one count but fewer than ten. This chain uses TRBV5-6 with TRBJ2-3; 7 nucleotides agree with TRBD2. CDR3 length: 15 residues. After removal of 0 bases from V and 5 bases from J, the junction contained 6 bases not matched to a gene. Per the germline V gene, CDR1 is SGHDT and CDR2 is YYEEEE. CDR3 loop: CASSLAGLDGDTQYF. The CDR3 DNA reads as TGTGCCAGCAGCTTGGCCGGACTAGATGGAGATACGCAGTATTTT.

The rearrangement links TRBV7-3 to TRBJ1-2; D not certain. Looked up from germline, CDR1 is SGHTA and CDR2 is FQGTGA. Trimming stripped 3 bases from V and 5 bases from J, with 13 bases between. This CDR3 has 14 residues. This chain's CDR3 is CASSFGPVGYGYTF. The DNA of the CDR3 is TGTGCCAGCAGCTTTGGTCCCGTTGGTTATGGCTACACCTTC.

The rearrangement links TRBV28 to TRBJ2-3; tentatively, D is TRBD1 (5 bases). CDR3 length equals 16 residues. Per the germline V gene, CDR1 is MDHEN and CDR2 is SYDVKM. V was shortened by 1 base and J by 2 bases, with 13 bases between the two germline ends. The chain's CDR3 is CASSLLIGVYTDTQYF. CDR3 DNA sequence: TGTGCCAGCAGTTTATTAATAGGGGTTTACACAGATACGCAGTATTTT.

V usage is TRBV29-1 and J usage is TRBJ1-1, with TRBD1 identical over 12 bases. The J segment lost 6 bases and the V segment lost 4 bases, leaving 6 bases of the junction unmatched. The germline V gene encodes CDR1 SQVTM and CDR2 ANQGSEA. The CDR3 is 14 residues long. The CDR3 bases are TGCAGCGTTGTACTGGGACAGGGGGCCCCTGAAGCTTTCTTT. It encodes CSVVLGQGAPEAFF.

Many counts were recorded for this clonotype. The chain combines TRBV29-1 with TRBJ2-3; possibly TRBD1 or TRBD2 for D (5 bases each). CDR3 size: 12 residues. The germline CDR1 and CDR2 sequences are SQVTM and ANQGSEA. V gave up 4 bases and J gave up 5 bases, with 10 bases separating them. Here the CDR3 reads CSVGDPGDTQYF. The CDR3 bases are TGCAGCGTTGGGGACCCGGGAGATACGCAGTATTTT.

The rearrangement joins TRBV27 to TRBJ2-7; 9 bases fit TRBD2. V dropped 7 bases and J dropped 2; count of bases not matched to a gene: 9. From germline, CDR1 is MNHEY and CDR2 SMNVEV (reference sequence). CDR3 length: 15 amino acids. The CDR3 sequence: CASTEGAGGTYEQYF. The CDR3 DNA reads as TGTGCCAGCACCGAGGGGGCGGGAGGGACCTACGAGCAGTACTTC.

With respect to this clonotype: An end of the junction does not agree with germline; a read error may underlie this. The chain joins TRBV14 to TRBJ2-7; the D gene could be TRBD1 or TRBD2 (6 bases each). This CDR3 has 15 amino acids. Germline-derived CDR1 and CDR2 are SGHDN and FVKESK. As DNA, the CDR3 is TGTGCCTGCAGCCAAGACCAAGGGAGGACAGCCGAGCAGTACTTC. Its protein is CACSQDQGRTAEQYF.